Each of the 22 T cell receptor beta chains below was sequenced from the same sample in a study of blood T cell repertoires in COVID-19. TCRdb keeps only in-frame clones here, not all; method: immunoSEQ multiplex PCR. Of under 350,000 clones in the sample, approximately 92% were seen once. The sequenced material came from peripheral blood. These receptors all come from a woman between 25 and 40 years old with COVID-19, enrolled during active disease.

The J gene is TRBJ2-3, the V gene TRBV5-6, with 8 bases lining up with TRBD2. This CDR3 has 17 amino acids. With 0 bases clipped from V and 7 bases from J, the junction kept 13 bases outside the gene matches. CDR1 and CDR2 from the germline V gene are SGHDT and YYEEEE. DNA for the CDR3: TGTGCCAGCAGCTTGGGCCTAGCGGGCACCGCAGGGAATACGCAGTATTTT. Its protein is CASSLGLAGTAGNTQYF. Combining the CDR3 with reference TRBV5-6 and TRBJ2-3 gives the whole variable domain DAGVTQSPTHLIKTRGQQVTLRCSPKSGHDTVSWYQQALGQGPQFIFQYYEEEERQRGNFPDRFSGHQFPNYSSELNVNALLLGDSALYLCASSLGLAGTAGNTQYFGPGTRLTVL.

V gene TRBV7-2 combines with J gene TRBJ2-1, with TRBD2 matching 14 bases. Germline loops: CDR1 SGHTA, CDR2 FQGNSA. The CDR3 has 16 amino acids. Germline trimming cut 5 bases from V and 10 bases from J; bases unmatched to any gene: 10. The CDR3 reads CASSLGGLAGVSEQFF. The CDR3 bases are TGTGCCAGCAGCCTAGGGGGACTAGCGGGAGTCAGCGAGCAGTTCTTC.

This chain uses TRBV5-5 with TRBJ1-2, with 8 bases that match TRBD1. Germline V gene sequence: CDR1 SGHKS, CDR2 YYEKEE (reference sequence). Unmatched junction bases numbered 5, after V lost 0 bases and J lost 4 bases. This CDR3 has 15 amino acids. The CDR3 is CASSLEVGQAYGYTF. The DNA of the CDR3 is TGTGCCAGCAGCTTGGAGGTGGGACAGGCCTATGGCTACACCTTC.

The genes are TRBV6-5 and TRBJ1-1; D uncertain. The germline CDR1 and CDR2 sequences are MNHEY and SVGAGI. Trimming left V 6 bases short and J 0 bases short, with 11 bases between. The CDR3 runs to 14 residues. CDR3 nucleotides: TGTGCCAGCAGGCGAGCAGGTTTGAACACTGAAGCTTTCTTT. Translation: CASRRAGLNTEAFF.

As regards this clone: The sample contains more than one DNA sequence encoding this CDR3. The chain employs TRBV29-1 and TRBJ1-2; D unclear. The CDR3 extends over 12 amino acids. Germline V gene lookup returns CDR1 SQVTM and CDR2 ANQGSEA. V lost 1 base, J lost 3 bases, and 6 bases lay in between. The CDR3 sequence: CSVEGGYYGYTF. CDR3 nucleotides: TGCAGCGTTGAAGGCGGGTACTATGGCTACACCTTC. The full variable domain, with the rest looked up from reference TRBV29-1 and TRBJ1-2, is SAVISQKPSRDICQRGTSLTIQCQVDSQVTMMFWYRQQPGQSLTLIATANQGSEATYESGFVIDKFPISRPNLTFSTLTVSNMSPEDSSIYLCSVEGGYYGYTFGSGTRLTVV.

The gene calls are TRBV6-5 and TRBJ2-1; weak D call: TRBD1 (6 bases). The CDR3 contains 14 residues. With 0 bases removed from V and 5 bases from J, the gap between germline ends came to 8 bases. Germline loops: CDR1 MNHEY, CDR2 SVGAGI. CDR3 in DNA: TGTGCCAGCAGTTACTCAACAGGGAACAATGAGCAGTTCTTC. Protein product: CASSYSTGNNEQFF.

The rearrangement joins TRBV27 to TRBJ2-3; possibly TRBD1 for D (5 bases). V dropped 5 bases and J dropped 7 bases, with 13 bases sitting between them. Germline V gene data show CDR1 as MNHEY and CDR2 as SMNVEV (reference sequence). The length of the CDR3 is 13 residues. The CDR3 spells CASSNTGLNTQYF. The CDR3 DNA follows: TGTGCCAGCAGTAACACAGGTTTAAATACGCAGTATTTT.

This chain links TRBV27 with TRBJ2-7; D perhaps matches TRBD2 (5 bases). Germline assignment: CDR1 MNHEY and CDR2 SMNVEV (reference sequence). The CDR3 is 11 residues long. Trimming pared 9 bases from V and 3 bases from J, leaving 9 bases between. In nucleotides, the CDR3 is TGTGCCAGTGGTCGGGGCTACGAGCAGTACTTC. Amino acid sequence: CASGRGYEQYF.

V is TRBV7-6 and J is TRBJ2-7; TRBD1 matches 9 bases. V lost 5 bases to trimming and J lost 3 bases; unmatched junction nucleotides: 11. The CDR3 has 16 amino acids. The germline CDR1 and CDR2 sequences are SGHVS and FNYEAQ. CDR3 protein: CASSPLFGTGNYEQYF. The CDR3 DNA sequence: TGTGCCAGCAGCCCCCTTTTTGGGACAGGGAACTACGAGCAGTACTTC.

This chain uses TRBV28 with TRBJ2-3; no definite D call. V lost 3 bases and J 1 base, leaving 8 bases between the germline ends. The CDR3 runs to 14 residues. CDR1 is MDHEN, CDR2 SYDVKM, per germline. Here the CDR3 DNA reads TGTGCCAGCAGTTTGATAGCCCGCACAGATACGCAGTATTTT. Its protein product is CASSLIARTDTQYF.

J is TRBJ2-2 and V is TRBV5-1, with 7 bases fitting TRBD2. V lost 0 bases, J lost 6 bases, and 8 bases stayed unmatched. This CDR3 comprises 16 residues. Per the germline V gene, CDR1 is SGHRS and CDR2 is YFSETQ. The CDR3 nucleotides are TGCGCCAGCAGCTTGGGTCGGGGAGGGCCGTCCGGGGAGCTGTTTTTT. Amino acid sequence: CASSLGRGGPSGELFF.

The chain couples TRBV30 to TRBJ2-5, with 7 nucleotides matching TRBD1. Unmatched junction bases numbered 8, after V lost 3 bases and J lost 1 base. The CDR3 loop spans 15 amino acids. CDR1 and CDR2 (germline): GTSNPN, SVGIG (reference sequence). CDR3 coding DNA: TGTGCCTGGAGCAGACTGACAGGGAGCCAAGAGACCCAGTACTTC. It specifies CAWSRLTGSQETQYF.

The chain uses TRBV2 and TRBJ1-6; D uncertain. Germline-derived CDR1 and CDR2 are SNHLY and FYNNEI. The CDR3 runs 14 residues. The V end lost 5 bases, the J end lost 2 bases, and 7 bases lay between the germline ends. The CDR3 DNA follows: TGTGCCAGCAGTCACGGGACCTATAATTCACCCCTCCACTTT. Translating gives CASSHGTYNSPLHF. Full variable domain (rest looked up from reference TRBV2 and TRBJ1-6): EPEVTQTPSHQVTQMGQEVILRCVPISNHLYFYWYRQILGQKVEFLVSFYNNEISEKSEIFDDQFSVERPDGSNFTLKIRSTKLEDSAMYFCASSHGTYNSPLHFGNGTRLTVT.

The rearrangement joins TRBV30 to TRBJ1-2; maybe TRBD1 (5 bases). V lost 4 bases and J lost 4, with 22 bases in between. The CDR3 totals 16 residues. Germline assignment: CDR1 GTSNPN and CDR2 SVGIG (reference sequence). CDR3 protein: CAWTMGRRQGFYGYTF. The CDR3 DNA sequence: TGTGCCTGGACCATGGGAAGGCGCCAGGGATTCTATGGCTACACCTTC.

The rearrangement uses TRBV5-4 and TRBJ2-7; TRBD1 might be the D (5 bases). The germline CDR1 and CDR2 sequences are SGHNT and YYREEE (reference sequence). The CDR3 length is 14 residues. V shed 2 bases and J shed 2 bases, with 11 bases lying between them. The CDR3 is CASSFAGKPYEQYF. DNA for the CDR3: TGTGCCAGCAGCTTTGCAGGGAAACCCTACGAGCAGTACTTC. The full variable domain, its missing parts supplied by reference TRBV5-4 and TRBJ2-7, is ETGVTQSPTHLIKTRGQQVTLRCSSQSGHNTVSWYQQALGQGPQFIFQYYREEENGRGNFPPRFSGLQFPNYSSELNVNALELDDSALYLCASSFAGKPYEQYFGPGTRLTVT.

The chain uses TRBV27 and TRBJ2-5; 7 bases are a match to TRBD1. V dropped 5 bases and J dropped 2; count of bases not matched to a gene: 5. The CDR3 has 14 residues. Germline V lookup: CDR1 MNHEY, CDR2 SMNVEV (reference sequence). This CDR3 reads CASSTPGQQETQYF. The CDR3, as DNA: TGTGCCAGCAGTACTCCGGGACAGCAAGAGACCCAGTACTTC.

The chain has TRBV5-4 and TRBJ1-4; 12 bases map to TRBD1. The V gene end was trimmed by 4 bases and the J gene end by 10 bases; junction bases not matched to a gene: 5. CDR3 length: 14 residues. The germline V gene encodes CDR1 SGHNT and CDR2 YYREEE (reference sequence). CDR3 DNA: TGTGCCAGCAGCCTGGGACAGGGGGCGGGAAAACTGTTTTTT. Protein: CASSLGQGAGKLFF.

The genes are TRBV6-5 and TRBJ1-1; D may be TRBD1 (6 bases). Trimming took off 6 bases at V and 1 base at J, with 9 bases between the two ends. The CDR3 has 13 amino acids. Germline CDR1 reads MNHEY; CDR2 reads SVGAGI. The DNA for the CDR3 is TGTGCCAGCAGCTGGACAGAGAACACTGAAGCTTTCTTT. Amino acids: CASSWTENTEAFF.

CDR3: CASSSPGQNNSPLHF. The CDR3 DNA is TGTGCCAGCTCATCTCCGGGACAGAATAATTCACCCCTCCACTTT. V gene TRBV18 combines with J gene TRBJ1-6; 7 bases line up with TRBD1. The CDR3 length is 15 residues. With 5 bases clipped from V and 5 bases from J, the junction kept 6 bases outside the gene matches. Germline V gene sequence: CDR1 KGHSH, CDR2 LQKENI. The full variable domain, in which reference TRBV18 and TRBJ1-6 provide the parts outside the CDR3, is NAGVMQNPRHLVRRRGQEARLRCSPMKGHSHVYWYRQLPEEGLKFMVYLQKENIIDESGMPKERFSAEFPKEGPSILRIQQVVRGDSAAYFCASSSPGQNNSPLHFGNGTRLTVT.

The table lists this clone with a count of one. The chain joins TRBV4-1 to TRBJ1-1, with 7 bases matching TRBD1. CDR3 length: 16 residues. The ends lost 0 bases at V and 3 bases at J; junction bases unmatched: 7. The germline V gene encodes CDR1 MGHRA and CDR2 YSYEKL. CDR3 sequence reads: CASSQEETGRHTEAFF. The CDR3 DNA reads as TGCGCCAGCAGCCAAGAGGAGACAGGGCGGCACACTGAAGCTTTCTTT.

The chain couples TRBV9 to TRBJ2-3, with 13 bases aligning to TRBD2. CDR1 is SGDLS, CDR2 YYNGEE, per germline. Trimming took 0 bases from V and 4 from J; bases not matched to a gene: 8. The CDR3 is 18 residues long. This chain's CDR3 is CASSVAGSLAGGPDTQYF. The CDR3 nucleotides are TGTGCCAGCAGCGTAGCGGGCTCACTAGCGGGAGGGCCAGATACGCAGTATTTT.

This chain uses TRBV18 with TRBJ2-7; 9 nucleotides align to TRBD1. There are 16 residues in the CDR3. From germline, CDR1 is KGHSH and CDR2 LQKENI. With V trimmed by 2 bases and J by 4 bases, 9 bases remained unmatched. This chain's CDR3 is CASSPSAGTGPYEQYF. CDR3 nucleotide sequence: TGTGCCAGCTCACCATCCGCCGGGACAGGGCCTTACGAGCAGTACTTC. The full variable domain, with the rest looked up from reference TRBV18 and TRBJ2-7, is NAGVMQNPRHLVRRRGQEARLRCSPMKGHSHVYWYRQLPEEGLKFMVYLQKENIIDESGMPKERFSAEFPKEGPSILRIQQVVRGDSAAYFCASSPSAGTGPYEQYFGPGTRLTVT.